A single sample gave rise to the 9 T cell receptor beta chains below, sequenced in a study of T cell changes during pregnancy in multiple sclerosis. Sequencing was performed with immunoSEQ multiplex PCR; in TCRdb, only in-frame clones are kept and a portion is missing. Of 70,000 to 100,000 clones in the sample, 85% to 95% were seen once. The specimen comprised peripheral blood, sampled in the first trimester of pregnancy. Every receptor here comes from a female donor with multiple sclerosis, enrolled in a pregnancy study.

The chain employs TRBV2 and TRBJ2-5; maybe TRBD2 (7 bases). In germline, CDR1 is SNHLY, CDR2 FYNNEI. The CDR3 runs 14 residues. V lost 11 bases to trimming and J lost 1 base, with 17 bases between them. The CDR3 sequence: CAGSEAGAQETQYF. The CDR3 coding sequence is TGTGCCGGCTCGGAGGCGGGGGCCCAAGAGACCCAGTACTTC.

This chain links TRBV5-4 with TRBJ2-7, with 9 bases identical to TRBD1. The V gene's germline CDR1 is SGHNT and CDR2 YYREEE (reference sequence). V gave up 4 bases and J gave up 2 bases; unmatched junction bases: 7. The CDR3 totals 15 residues. The CDR3 loop reads CASSPFGTGTYEQYF. The CDR3 nucleotides read TGTGCCAGCAGCCCGTTTGGGACAGGGACCTACGAGCAGTACTTC.

The chain couples TRBV7-3 to TRBJ2-2; 9 bases match TRBD1. Germline CDR1 and CDR2: SGHTA and FQGTGA. With 4 bases clipped from V and 1 base from J, the junction kept 1 base outside the gene matches. CDR3 length equals 15 residues. The CDR3: CASSSGQGNTGELFF. CDR3 DNA sequence: TGTGCCAGCAGCTCGGGACAGGGGAACACCGGGGAGCTGTTTTTT.

CDR3 bases: TGTGCCAGCAGTGCGGGACAGGGGTTAAAGGCCTACAATGAGCAGTTCTTC. Translating gives CASSAGQGLKAYNEQFF. The chain carries TRBV2 and TRBJ2-1, with 10 bases aligning to TRBD1. Germline loops: CDR1 SNHLY, CDR2 FYNNEI. The V gene end was trimmed by 4 bases and the J gene end by 2 bases; junction bases not matched to a gene: 8. The CDR3 consists of 17 residues. Full variable domain (missing parts from reference TRBV2 and TRBJ2-1): EPEVTQTPSHQVTQMGQEVILRCVPISNHLYFYWYRQILGQKVEFLVSFYNNEISEKSEIFDDQFSVERPDGSNFTLKIRSTKLEDSAMYFCASSAGQGLKAYNEQFFGPGTRLTVL.

The V call is TRBV18, the J call TRBJ1-1; a possible D gene is TRBD1 (5 bases). This CDR3 has 16 residues. With 3 bases removed from V and 3 bases from J, the gap between germline ends came to 17 bases. Per germline, CDR1 KGHSH and CDR2 LQKENI. The CDR3 coding sequence is TGTGCCAGCTCACCGCCTCGTCGGGGGAGGGACACTGAAGCTTTCTTT. Residues: CASSPPRRGRDTEAFF.

The chain joins TRBV7-9 to TRBJ1-2; D is possibly TRBD1 (6 bases). The CDR3 is 12 amino acids. Trimming left V 1 base short and J 8 bases short, with 8 bases between. The germline CDR1 and CDR2 sequences are SEHNR and FQNEAQ (reference sequence). DNA for the CDR3: TGTGCCAGCAGCTTAGGCGGGGGCGGCTACACCTTC. Its protein is CASSLGGGGYTF.

V and J are TRBV13 and TRBJ1-2; perhaps TRBD1 as D (6 bases). The CDR3 length is 15 residues. V shed 4 bases and J shed 2 bases, with 14 bases lying between them. Germline V CDR1 and CDR2: PRHDT, FYEKMQ (reference sequence). Here the CDR3 DNA reads TGTGCCAGCAGCTCACAACTACAGGGAAACTATGGCTACACCTTC. It codes for CASSSQLQGNYGYTF.

V is TRBV4-1 and J is TRBJ2-1; TRBD2 is a possible D gene (7 bases). Germline lookup yields CDR1 MGHRA and CDR2 YSYEKL. Trimming cost V 1 base and J 8 bases, with 15 bases left between them. The CDR3 length is 15 residues. The CDR3 loop is CASSQARAGAYEQFF. CDR3 nucleotides: TGCGCCAGCAGCCAAGCGCGGGCGGGGGCGTATGAGCAGTTCTTC.

This sequence joins TRBV10-2 and TRBJ2-3; maybe TRBD2 (6 bases). In germline, CDR1 is WSHSY, CDR2 SAAADI. The CDR3 has 12 amino acids. V was shortened by 8 bases and J by 0 bases, with 6 bases between the two germline ends. As DNA, the CDR3 is TGCGCCAGCGGGGGGAGCACAGATACGCAGTATTTT. Encoded protein: CASGGSTDTQYF.